Each of the 3 T cell receptor beta chains below was sequenced from the same sample in a study of Graves' ophthalmopathy and Graves' hyperthyroidism. CDR3 regions of TCR beta were amplified from RNA transcripts. First-round RT-PCR used HTBI primers; second-round multiplex PCR followed. TCRdb re-analysed the multiplex PCR reads in MiXCR, keeping a single row per CDR3 protein. This sample carries tens of thousands of distinct CDR3 sequences, approximately 50% of them seen once, and the ten largest clones take 4.7%. The sequenced material came from peripheral blood. The source of these receptors is an adult woman with Graves' ophthalmopathy.

Many counts were recorded for this clonotype. The chain has TRBV6-2 or TRBV6-3 and TRBJ2-3; perhaps TRBD2 as D (6 bases). The CDR3 spans 15 residues. V lost 6 bases and J 0 bases, leaving 13 bases between the germline ends. Germline values: CDR1 MNHEY, CDR2 SVGEGT. This chain's CDR3 is CASSFKGLSTDTQYF. CDR3 in DNA: TGTGCCAGCAGCTTCAAGGGACTGAGCACAGATACGCAGTATTTT.

This clonotype was observed at least ten times. The chain employs TRBV9 and TRBJ1-2; a possible D gene is TRBD1 (5 bases). V lost 3 bases and J 8 bases, leaving 5 bases between the germline ends. The CDR3 extends over 10 amino acids. Germline V gene sequence: CDR1 SGDLS, CDR2 YYNGEE. The CDR3 DNA reads TGTGCCAGCAGCGGGGGCGGCTACACCTTC. Protein product: CASSGGGYTF.

This clonotype occurred many times. The rearrangement links TRBV3-1 to TRBJ1-2, with 9 positions matching TRBD1. Looked up from germline, CDR1 is LGHDT and CDR2 is YNNKEL (reference sequence). The CDR3 contains 14 residues. V trimming: 5 bases; J trimming: 8 bases; junction bases outside the gene matches: 9. The CDR3 DNA sequence: TGTGCCAGCAGCTACCGGGACAGGGCGGAAGGCTACACCTTC. Translated, it gives CASSYRDRAEGYTF.